This entry lists 6 T cell receptor beta chains sequenced from one sample in a study of cytomegalovirus exposure and HLA in healthy donors. The PCR employed 60 Vbeta primers together with 13 Jbeta primers. Measured with immunoSEQ multiplex PCR; TCRdb has only the in-frame clones, and not every one. The sample comprises approximately 97,000 clones, 75% to 80% of which are singletons, and roughly 9.6% rests with the top ten. Sequencing input: PBMCs. All receptors derive from a male donor in good health and CMV-seropositive.

The V call is TRBV14, the J call TRBJ2-2, with D unclear. Per germline, CDR1 SGHDN and CDR2 FVKESK. The germline V and J ends were trimmed by 3 bases and 3 bases, with 5 bases remaining between them. The CDR3 sequence is 13 residues long. The CDR3 nucleotides read TGTGCCAGCAGCCAGGAGTACACCGGGGAGCTGTTTTTT. Its translation is CASSQEYTGELFF.

The chain employs TRBV6-6 and TRBJ2-7; D unclear. Trimming stripped 0 bases from V and 3 bases from J, with 6 bases between. The CDR3 spans 13 residues. The germline CDR1 and CDR2 sequences are MNHNY and SVGAGI (reference sequence). The chain's CDR3 is CASSYSSYYEQYF. The CDR3 DNA follows: TGTGCCAGCAGTTACTCTAGCTACTACGAGCAGTACTTC.

This chain connects TRBV9 to TRBJ2-7; 7 bases line up with TRBD2. The length of the CDR3 is 14 residues. Germline CDR1 reads SGDLS; CDR2 reads YYNGEE. Losses at the gene ends were 0 bases for V and 2 bases for J; bases not matched to a gene: 2. The CDR3 here is CASSVGDYPYEQYF. The CDR3 DNA sequence: TGTGCCAGCAGCGTAGGGGACTACCCCTACGAGCAGTACTTC.

A word on this clone: Additional DNA sequences in this sample encode the identical CDR3. The CDR3 DNA sequence: TGTGCCAGCAGCTTACAGGGGTACGAGCAGTACTTC. It specifies CASSLQGYEQYF. V and J are TRBV7-9 and TRBJ2-7; the D gene is possibly TRBD1 (6 bases). The germline CDR1 and CDR2 sequences are SEHNR and FQNEAQ (reference sequence). With 2 bases removed from V and 4 bases from J, the gap between germline ends came to 6 bases. The CDR3 runs 12 residues.

The chain couples TRBV2 to TRBJ2-3; possibly TRBD2 for D (7 bases). The V end was cut by 7 bases, the J end by 4 bases, with 15 bases between. The CDR3 is 14 residues long. Germline lookup yields CDR1 SNHLY and CDR2 FYNNEI. CDR3 DNA sequence: TGTGCCAGCAAAGGGGGGGCTAGCCCAGATACGCAGTATTTT. It specifies CASKGGASPDTQYF. Filled out from reference TRBV2 and TRBJ2-3, the complete variable domain reads EPEVTQTPSHQVTQMGQEVILRCVPISNHLYFYWYRQILGQKVEFLVSFYNNEISEKSEIFDDQFSVERPDGSNFTLKIRSTKLEDSAMYFCASKGGASPDTQYFGPGTRLTVL.

The V call is TRBV30, the J call TRBJ2-3; 10 bases are a match to TRBD2. This CDR3 is 17 amino acids long. V lost 5 bases to trimming and J lost 0 bases; unmatched junction nucleotides: 11. The germline gives CDR1 GTSNPN, CDR2 SVGIG (reference sequence). DNA of the CDR3: TGTGCCTGGGTGCGATCGGGACTAGCGTCTAGCACAGATACGCAGTATTTT. Protein: CAWVRSGLASSTDTQYF.